Each of the 9 T cell receptor beta chains below was sequenced from the same sample in a study of shared clonotypes between healthy human individuals (dated by TCRdb to between 2020 and 2021). Library generation was performed with the immunoSEQ multiplex PCR assay. TCRdb took over this immuneACCESS table, retaining in-frame rearrangements with V and J assigned. Such tables are incomplete; in checked studies, under half of the missing clones stem from an unresolved V gene, and the remainder is unexplained. The sample includes 2 million to 3 million clones, with 80% to 95% observed a single time. In total, the top ten clones hold roughly 0.36% of the sample. The source material was naive CD4+ T cells from PBMCs. The cell subset or site label, read with the paper, signifies: CD45RA+ positively selected. The receptors were gathered from a man aged 18 to 30 in good health. Some clones in this sample may be carry-over from other donors' samples.

The chain joins TRBV6-1 to TRBJ2-7; D call uncertain. CDR3 length: 14 residues. V was cut by 8 bases and J by 0 bases, with 14 bases left in between. Germline values: CDR1 MNHNS, CDR2 SASEGT. CDR3 residues: CASGGQPSSYEQYF. For the CDR3, the DNA is TGTGCCAGCGGCGGTCAGCCAAGCTCCTACGAGCAGTACTTC.

V usage is TRBV27 and J usage is TRBJ2-3, with 7 bases identical to TRBD2. Per the germline V gene, CDR1 is MNHEY and CDR2 is SMNVEV (reference sequence). This CDR3 contains 16 residues. V lost 5 bases to trimming and J lost 6 bases; unmatched junction nucleotides: 14. The CDR3 DNA sequence: TGTGCCAGCAGTAAATCGGGACTAAATAGGGGCGATACGCAGTATTTT. Its protein product is CASSKSGLNRGDTQYF.

The chain recombines TRBV25-1 with TRBJ2-2; D remains unclear. Germline lookup yields CDR1 MGHDK and CDR2 SYGVNS. This CDR3 region has 14 residues. The V gene lost 1 base and the J gene lost 8 bases, with 11 bases spanning the gap. The CDR3 nucleotides read TGTGCCAGCAGTGAATTTCTCGGCCCGGGGGAGCTGTTTTTT. Its protein is CASSEFLGPGELFF. Drawing the rest from reference TRBV25-1 and TRBJ2-2, the complete variable domain is EADIYQTPRYLVIGTGKKITLECSQTMGHDKMYWYQQDPGMELHLIHYSYGVNSTEKGDLSSESTVSRIRTEHFPLTLESARPSHTSQYLCASSEFLGPGELFFGEGSRLTVL.

The chain has TRBV28 and TRBJ1-5; the D gene is possibly TRBD1 (6 bases). The V and J ends lost 6 bases and 6 bases respectively, with 21 bases between them. The germline CDR1 and CDR2 sequences are MDHEN and SYDVKM. The CDR3 consists of 16 residues. DNA for the CDR3: TGTGCCAGCAGCCCTGATGGGCGGGGACATAGTCAGCCCCAGCATTTT. Amino acids: CASSPDGRGHSQPQHF.

The V gene is TRBV18, the J gene TRBJ2-7; no clear D gene. Germline CDR1 is KGHSH and CDR2 is LQKENI. This CDR3 region has 15 residues. The V gene lost 2 bases and the J gene lost 4 bases, with 15 bases spanning the gap. The CDR3 here is CASSPYGGSGYEQYF. CDR3 DNA sequence: TGTGCCAGCTCACCATACGGCGGTAGTGGGTACGAGCAGTACTTC.

The V gene is TRBV5-1, the J gene TRBJ2-3, with 7 bases aligning to TRBD1. The J segment lost 4 bases and the V segment lost 0 bases, leaving 5 bases of the junction unmatched. From germline, CDR1 is SGHRS and CDR2 YFSETQ. The CDR3 runs to 15 residues. As DNA, the CDR3 is TGCGCCAGCAGCTTGGGGCAGGGGGACGCAGATACGCAGTATTTT. Its protein is CASSLGQGDADTQYF. Supplemented by reference TRBV5-1 and TRBJ2-3, the full variable domain reads KAGVTQTPRYLIKTRGQQVTLSCSPISGHRSVSWYQQTPGQGLQFLFEYFSETQRNKGNFPGRFSGRQFSNSRSEMNVSTLELGDSALYLCASSLGQGDADTQYFGPGTRLTVL.

On this clone: Other DNA sequences from this sample encode an identical CDR3 as well. The chain employs TRBV29-1 and TRBJ1-1; no clear D gene. This CDR3 contains 13 residues. With 1 base removed from V and 2 bases from J, the gap between germline ends came to 8 bases. Looked up from germline, CDR1 is SQVTM and CDR2 is ANQGSEA. CDR3 DNA: TGCAGCGTTGAAGGCCAGATAAACACTGAAGCTTTCTTT. It codes for CSVEGQINTEAFF.

Note on this clone: Other DNA sequences in the sample encode the same CDR3. J is TRBJ2-5 and V is TRBV5-1; TRBD2 agrees at 7 bases. CDR3 length: 15 amino acids. Germline CDR1 reads SGHRS; CDR2 reads YFSETQ. V was pared by 0 bases and J by 2 bases, with 4 bases of the junction left unmatched. CDR3: CASSLGSSGQETQYF. CDR3 coding DNA: TGCGCCAGCAGCTTGGGTTCTAGCGGACAAGAGACCCAGTACTTC.

The chain combines TRBV10-2 with TRBJ1-4; D is perhaps TRBD1 (6 bases). The CDR3 is 14 amino acids. The germline CDR1 and CDR2 sequences are WSHSY and SAAADI. Trimming took off 10 bases at V and 3 bases at J, with 15 bases between the two ends. The CDR3 DNA reads TGCGCCACCCAGCAGGGGTCCCCTAATGAAAAACTGTTTTTT. Its translation is CATQQGSPNEKLFF.